This is a list of T cell receptor beta chains from one sample in a study of T cells in Graves' hyperthyroidism and ophthalmopathy. TCRdb re-called the multiplex PCR reads through MiXCR, storing one row per CDR3 protein. The sample contains 280,000 or so distinct CDR3 sequences, nearly 15% of which appear only once. Source material: blood. The receptors were gathered from a woman in her forties or fifties with Graves' hyperthyroidism that later progressed to Graves' ophthalmopathy. Both conserved end residues are trimmed from each CDR3.

j_call cdr3_length v_call cdr3_aa
TRBJ2-1 13 TRBV27 ASSLTGGRYNEQF
TRBJ2-3 13 TRBV19 ASSIGGSRTDTQY
TRBJ1-2 12 TRBV5-1 ASSLARTEYGYT
TRBJ2-5 14 TRBV27 ASSLLGQGGQETQY
TRBJ2-1 14 TRBV3-1 ASSQVGGSTYNEQF
TRBJ2-3 13 TRBV30 AWTLTGASTDTQY
TRBJ2-1 14 TRBV6-6 ASSYSMVAGGYEQF
TRBJ2-1 12 TRBV20-1 SASGLKRYNEQF
TRBJ2-1 16 TRBV5-1 ASSTEASGVSSYNEQF
TRBJ1-2 12 TRBV28 ASSLSLSGYGYT
TRBJ2-2 13 TRBV11-3 ASSSQGRDTGELF
TRBJ1-5 12 TRBV2 ASSEETGSQPQH
TRBJ1-1 11 TRBV11-2 ASSLRMNTEAF
TRBJ2-1 14 TRBV12-3/TRBV12-4 ASSLAGGRGLSEQF
TRBJ1-4 11 TRBV3-1 ASSPSSNEKLF
TRBJ1-3 11 TRBV9 ASSLSHTDTIY
TRBJ2-7 12 TRBV29-1 SVRPGRGLVEQY
TRBJ2-5 13 TRBV30 AWSPIWTGGKTQY
TRBJ2-1 12 TRBV10-3 ATATSGNYNEQF
TRBJ2-7 12 TRBV5-4 ASSKDRSGYEQY
TRBJ2-1 11 TRBV2 ASNSGLYNEQF
TRBJ1-2 10 TRBV20-1 SATTVNYGYT
TRBJ2-7 12 TRBV28 ASSLTGGPYEQY
TRBJ1-5 17 TRBV4-1 ASSQRAAQGSGSNQPQH
TRBJ1-1 11 TRBV20-1 SAQGRGATEAF
TRBJ1-2 15 TRBV28 ASSFGRRGGFNYGYT
TRBJ2-5 12 TRBV29-1 SVSGREIRETQY
TRBJ2-1 13 TRBV10-3 AISTTRSSYNEQF
TRBJ2-5 12 TRBV19 ASSGRGVGGTQY
TRBJ2-7 13 TRBV19 ASSMDSGRAREQY
TRBJ2-3 14 TRBV5-1 ASSLDSGSPTDTQY
TRBJ2-7 14 TRBV6-2/TRBV6-3 ASSPFVGYHAYEQY
TRBJ2-5 12 TRBV5-1 ASSRRQTKETQY
TRBJ2-7 12 TRBV13 ASSLEGKPTEQY
TRBJ2-7 11 TRBV25-1 ASSGQGAYEQY
TRBJ2-7 12 TRBV28 ASSRLAEYYEQY
TRBJ2-5 12 TRBV20-1 SASPGGRQETQY
TRBJ1-1 10 TRBV11-2 ASRRGRTEAF
TRBJ1-3 11 TRBV28 ASSLTAGNTIY
TRBJ2-3 14 TRBV9 ASSVAGGQGGDTQY
TRBJ2-5 14 TRBV3-1 ASSQDPPTSQETQY
TRBJ2-3 12 TRBV3-1 ASSQGVGSDTQY
TRBJ2-3 8 TRBV2 ASLTDTQY
TRBJ2-1 16 TRBV20-1 SARDLASGPGENNEQF
TRBJ2-7 10 TRBV3-1 ASSQDTRSLY
TRBJ1-2 11 TRBV20-1 SAGKGQQDGYT
TRBJ2-7 12 TRBV19 ASSPGEGSYEQY
TRBJ1-2 13 TRBV20-1 SVTDREKGGYGYT
TRBJ1-5 13 TRBV2 ASTPATAGNQPQH
TRBJ2-7 13 TRBV20-1 SAISGQGVGYEQY